This T cell receptor (beta chain) was recovered during a study of T cell responses to AZD1222 COVID-19 vaccine. Turning to the study itself: Second-dose timings of about 4 or about 12 weeks were pooled. Study-level results: Sampled repertoires all dated from after the peak T cell response. Donors in the cohort were predominantly white British and more often female, and clonal diversity was possibly underestimated.

The repertoire was sequenced with immunoSEQ multiplex PCR; TCRdb's copy has only in-frame clones and lacks some. The sample consists of 150,000 to 180,000 clones, roughly nine tenths of them appearing once. As to this clone: Its antigen remains unidentified.

The sample in question was peripheral blood, obtained on day 0 of AZD1222 vaccination. The receptor was derived from an adult in good health.

The DNA of the CDR3 is TGTGCCAGTAGCTTCCTACAGGCCTCGAACACCGGGGAGCTGTTTTTT. Translation gives CASSFLQASNTGELFF. The V call is TRBV19, the J call TRBJ2-2; D possibly corresponds to TRBD1 (5 bases). Per germline, CDR1 LNHDA and CDR2 SQIVND (reference sequence). Trimming took off 6 bases at V and 0 bases at J, with 14 bases between the two ends. The CDR3 contains 16 residues.